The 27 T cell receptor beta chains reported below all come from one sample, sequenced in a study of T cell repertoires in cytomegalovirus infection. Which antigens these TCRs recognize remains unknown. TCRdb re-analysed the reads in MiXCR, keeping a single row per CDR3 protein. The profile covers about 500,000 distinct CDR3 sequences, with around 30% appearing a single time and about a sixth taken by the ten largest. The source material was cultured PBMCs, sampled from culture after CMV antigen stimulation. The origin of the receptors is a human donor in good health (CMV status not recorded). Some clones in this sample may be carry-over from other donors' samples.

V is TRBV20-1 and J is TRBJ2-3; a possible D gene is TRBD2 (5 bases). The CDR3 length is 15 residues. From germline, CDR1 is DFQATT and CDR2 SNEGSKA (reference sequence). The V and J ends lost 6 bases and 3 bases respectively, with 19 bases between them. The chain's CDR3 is CSAAGSPSSTDTQYF. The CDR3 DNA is TGCAGTGCCGCGGGTTCCCCTAGCAGTACAGATACGCAGTATTTT.

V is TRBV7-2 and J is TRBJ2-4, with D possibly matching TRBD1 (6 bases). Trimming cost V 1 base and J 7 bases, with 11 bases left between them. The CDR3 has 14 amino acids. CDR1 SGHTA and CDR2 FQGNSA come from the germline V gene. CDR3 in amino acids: CASSLDGQKNIQYF. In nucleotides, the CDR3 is TGTGCCAGCAGCTTAGACGGACAGAAGAACATTCAGTACTTC.

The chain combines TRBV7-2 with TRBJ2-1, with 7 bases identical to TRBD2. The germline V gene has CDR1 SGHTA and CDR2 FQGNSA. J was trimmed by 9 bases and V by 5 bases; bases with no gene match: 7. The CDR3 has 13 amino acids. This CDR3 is CASSRAGDGEQFF. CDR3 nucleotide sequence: TGTGCCAGCAGCCGTGCGGGAGACGGTGAGCAGTTCTTC.

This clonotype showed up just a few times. DNA of the CDR3: TGTGCCAGCAGCCCCTCTCGGGGTGGCTACACCTTC. This codes for CASSPSRGGYTF. The chain employs TRBV7-2 and TRBJ1-2; no clear D. CDR1 and CDR2 (germline): SGHTA, FQGNSA. V lost 5 bases and J lost 7, with 11 bases in between. This CDR3 is 12 amino acids long.

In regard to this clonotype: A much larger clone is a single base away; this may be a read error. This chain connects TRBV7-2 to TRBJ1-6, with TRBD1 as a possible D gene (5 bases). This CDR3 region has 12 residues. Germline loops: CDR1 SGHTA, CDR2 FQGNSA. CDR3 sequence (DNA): TGTGCCGGCAGCGTACAGGCTTCACCCCTCCACTTT. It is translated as CAGSVQASPLHF.

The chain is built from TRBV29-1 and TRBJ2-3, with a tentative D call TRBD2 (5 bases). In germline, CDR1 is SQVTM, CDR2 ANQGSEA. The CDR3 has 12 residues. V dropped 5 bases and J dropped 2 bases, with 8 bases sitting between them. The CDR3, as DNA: TGCAGCGTTAGACGGGACACAGATACGCAGTATTTT. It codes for CSVRRDTDTQYF.

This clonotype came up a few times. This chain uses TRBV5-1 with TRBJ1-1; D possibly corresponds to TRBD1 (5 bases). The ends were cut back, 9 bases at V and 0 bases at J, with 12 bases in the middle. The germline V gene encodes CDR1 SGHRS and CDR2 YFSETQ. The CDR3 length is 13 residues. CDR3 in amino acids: CATGAGMNTEAFF. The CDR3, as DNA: TGCGCCACGGGCGCAGGGATGAACACTGAAGCTTTCTTT. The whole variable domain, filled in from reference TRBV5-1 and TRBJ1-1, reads KAGVTQTPRYLIKTRGQQVTLSCSPISGHRSVSWYQQTPGQGLQFLFEYFSETQRNKGNFPGRFSGRQFSNSRSEMNVSTLELGDSALYLCATGAGMNTEAFFGQGTRLTVV.

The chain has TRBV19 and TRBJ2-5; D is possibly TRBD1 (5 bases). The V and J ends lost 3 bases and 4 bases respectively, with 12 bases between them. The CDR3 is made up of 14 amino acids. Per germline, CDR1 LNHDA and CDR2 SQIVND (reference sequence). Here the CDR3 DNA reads TGTGCCAGTAGTATGACCGGCCAGGGAGAGACCCAGTACTTC. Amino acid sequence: CASSMTGQGETQYF.

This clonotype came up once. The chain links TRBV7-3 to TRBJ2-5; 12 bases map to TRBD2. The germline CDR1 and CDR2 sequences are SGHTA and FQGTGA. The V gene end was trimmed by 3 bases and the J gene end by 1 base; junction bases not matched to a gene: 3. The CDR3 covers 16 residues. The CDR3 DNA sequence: TGTGCCAGCAGCTTGGGGACTAGCGGGCCCCAAGAGACCCAGTACTTC. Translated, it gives CASSLGTSGPQETQYF.

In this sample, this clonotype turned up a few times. Written as DNA, the CDR3 is TGCAGTGCTAGAGATCCCCGGGGGGAGGGCACTGAAGCTTTCTTT. Translated, it gives CSARDPRGEGTEAFF. The V call is TRBV20-1, the J call TRBJ1-1, with D possibly being TRBD1 (5 bases). There are 15 residues in the CDR3. Trimming cost V 0 bases and J 4 bases, with 15 bases left between them. Germline loops: CDR1 DFQATT, CDR2 SNEGSKA (reference sequence).

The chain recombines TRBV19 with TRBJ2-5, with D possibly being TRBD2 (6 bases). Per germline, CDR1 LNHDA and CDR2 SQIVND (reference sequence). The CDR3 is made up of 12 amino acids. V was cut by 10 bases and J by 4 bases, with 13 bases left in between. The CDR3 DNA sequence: TGTGCCACCAAGAGGAGGGGAGAGACCCAGTACTTC. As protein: CATKRRGETQYF.

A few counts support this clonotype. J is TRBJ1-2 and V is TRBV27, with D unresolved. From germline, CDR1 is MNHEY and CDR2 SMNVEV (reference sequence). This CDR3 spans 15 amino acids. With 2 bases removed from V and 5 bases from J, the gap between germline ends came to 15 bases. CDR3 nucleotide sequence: TGTGCCAGCAGTTTAAGGTTAAGTTCTGGGTATGGCTACACCTTC. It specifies CASSLRLSSGYGYTF.

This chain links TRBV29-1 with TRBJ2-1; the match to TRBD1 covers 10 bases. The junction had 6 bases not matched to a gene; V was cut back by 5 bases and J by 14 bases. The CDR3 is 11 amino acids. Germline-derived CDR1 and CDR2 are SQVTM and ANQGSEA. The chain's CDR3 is CSVLGTGAEFF. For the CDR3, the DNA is TGCAGCGTTCTCGGGACAGGGGCCGAGTTCTTC.

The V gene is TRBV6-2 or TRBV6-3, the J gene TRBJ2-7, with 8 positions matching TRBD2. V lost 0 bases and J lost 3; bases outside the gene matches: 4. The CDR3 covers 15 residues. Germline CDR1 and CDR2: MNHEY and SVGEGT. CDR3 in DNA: TGTGCCAGCAGTTACTCACTAGCGGCCGTCTACGAGCAGTACGTC. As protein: CASSYSLAAVYEQYV.

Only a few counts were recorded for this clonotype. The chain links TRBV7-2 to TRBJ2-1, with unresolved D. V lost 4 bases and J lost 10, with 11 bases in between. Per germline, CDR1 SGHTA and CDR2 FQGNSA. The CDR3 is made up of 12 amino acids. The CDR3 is CASSSLWSEQFF. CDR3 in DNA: TGTGCCAGCAGCTCGCTCTGGTCAGAGCAGTTCTTC.

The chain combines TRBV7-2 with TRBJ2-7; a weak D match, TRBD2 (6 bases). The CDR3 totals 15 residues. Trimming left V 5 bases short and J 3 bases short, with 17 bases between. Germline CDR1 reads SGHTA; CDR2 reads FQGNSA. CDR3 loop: CASSPSGTGVYEQYF. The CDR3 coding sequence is TGTGCCAGCAGCCCATCCGGGACTGGGGTCTACGAGCAGTACTTC.

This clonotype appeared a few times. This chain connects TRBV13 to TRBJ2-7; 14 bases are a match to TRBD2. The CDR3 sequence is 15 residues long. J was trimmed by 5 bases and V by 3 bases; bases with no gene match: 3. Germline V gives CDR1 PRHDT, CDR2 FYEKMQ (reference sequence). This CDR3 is CASSLMGLAGDEQYF. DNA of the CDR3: TGTGCCAGCAGCTTGATGGGACTAGCGGGAGACGAGCAGTACTTC.

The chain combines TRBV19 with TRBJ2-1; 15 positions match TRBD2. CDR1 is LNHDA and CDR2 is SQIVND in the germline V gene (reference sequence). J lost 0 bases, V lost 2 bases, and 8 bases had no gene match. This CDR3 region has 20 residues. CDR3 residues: CASSIRTSGRVSGSYNEQFF. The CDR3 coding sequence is TGTGCCAGTAGTATAAGGACTAGCGGGAGGGTCTCGGGCTCCTACAATGAGCAGTTCTTC. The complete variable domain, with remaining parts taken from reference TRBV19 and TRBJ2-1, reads DGGITQSPKYLFRKEGQNVTLSCEQNLNHDAMYWYRQDPGQGLRLIYYSQIVNDFQKGDIAEGYSVSREKKESFPLTVTSAQKNPTAFYLCASSIRTSGRVSGSYNEQFFGPGTRLTVL.

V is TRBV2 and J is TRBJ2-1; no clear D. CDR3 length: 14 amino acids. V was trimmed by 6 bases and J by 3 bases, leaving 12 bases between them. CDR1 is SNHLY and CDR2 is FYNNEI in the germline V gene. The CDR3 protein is CASRDSRNYNEQFF. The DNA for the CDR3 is TGTGCCAGCAGGGATAGCCGAAACTACAATGAGCAGTTCTTC.

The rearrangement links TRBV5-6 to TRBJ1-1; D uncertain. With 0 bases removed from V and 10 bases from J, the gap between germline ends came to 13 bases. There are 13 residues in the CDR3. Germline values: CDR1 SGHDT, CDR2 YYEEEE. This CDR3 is CASSLDFTDGAFF. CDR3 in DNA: TGTGCCAGCAGCTTGGATTTCACCGATGGAGCTTTCTTT.

DNA for the CDR3: TGCAGTGCTCGTAAGACAGGGACCGCCTACAATGAGCAGTTCTTC. It specifies CSARKTGTAYNEQFF. The chain joins TRBV20-1 to TRBJ2-1, with 7 bases lining up with TRBD1. In germline, CDR1 is DFQATT, CDR2 SNEGSKA (reference sequence). V dropped 5 bases and J dropped 2; count of bases not matched to a gene: 9. The CDR3 spans 15 residues.

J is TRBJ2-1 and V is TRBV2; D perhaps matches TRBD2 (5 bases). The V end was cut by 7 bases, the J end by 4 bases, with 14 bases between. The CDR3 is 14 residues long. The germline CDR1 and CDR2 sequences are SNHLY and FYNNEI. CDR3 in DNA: TGTGCCAGCACGCCTAGCCATAGATACAATGAGCAGTTCTTC. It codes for CASTPSHRYNEQFF.

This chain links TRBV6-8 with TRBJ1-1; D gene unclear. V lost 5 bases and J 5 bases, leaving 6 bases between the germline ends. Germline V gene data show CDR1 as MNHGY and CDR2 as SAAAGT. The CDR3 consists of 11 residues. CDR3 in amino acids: CASSVRTEAFF. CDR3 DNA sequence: TGTGCCAGCAGTGTACGGACTGAAGCTTTCTTT.

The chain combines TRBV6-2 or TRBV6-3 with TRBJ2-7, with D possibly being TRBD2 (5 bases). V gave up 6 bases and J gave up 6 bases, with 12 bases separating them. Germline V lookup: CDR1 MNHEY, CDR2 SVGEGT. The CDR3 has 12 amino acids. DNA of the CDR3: TGTGCCAGCAGCGGCAGCGGCGGCGAGCAGTACTTC. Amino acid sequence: CASSGSGGEQYF.

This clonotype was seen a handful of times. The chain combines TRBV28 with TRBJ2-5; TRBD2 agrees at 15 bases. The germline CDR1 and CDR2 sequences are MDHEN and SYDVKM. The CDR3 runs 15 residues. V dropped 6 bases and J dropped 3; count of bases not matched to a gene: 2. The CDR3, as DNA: TGTGCCAGCAGCGGGACTAGCGGGAGGAAAGAGACCCAGTACTTC. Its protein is CASSGTSGRKETQYF.

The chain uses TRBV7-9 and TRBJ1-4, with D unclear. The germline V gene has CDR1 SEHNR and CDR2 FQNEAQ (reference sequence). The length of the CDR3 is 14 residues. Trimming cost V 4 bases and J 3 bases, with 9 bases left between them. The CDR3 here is CASSSDGPNEKLFF. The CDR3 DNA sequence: TGTGCCAGCAGCTCGGACGGGCCTAATGAAAAACTGTTTTTT.

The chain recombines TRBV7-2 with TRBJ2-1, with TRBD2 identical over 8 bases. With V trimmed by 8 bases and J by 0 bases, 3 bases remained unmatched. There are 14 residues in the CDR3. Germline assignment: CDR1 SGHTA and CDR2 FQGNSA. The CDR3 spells CASERGSSYNEQFF. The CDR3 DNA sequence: TGTGCCAGCGAGCGGGGGAGCTCCTACAATGAGCAGTTCTTC.